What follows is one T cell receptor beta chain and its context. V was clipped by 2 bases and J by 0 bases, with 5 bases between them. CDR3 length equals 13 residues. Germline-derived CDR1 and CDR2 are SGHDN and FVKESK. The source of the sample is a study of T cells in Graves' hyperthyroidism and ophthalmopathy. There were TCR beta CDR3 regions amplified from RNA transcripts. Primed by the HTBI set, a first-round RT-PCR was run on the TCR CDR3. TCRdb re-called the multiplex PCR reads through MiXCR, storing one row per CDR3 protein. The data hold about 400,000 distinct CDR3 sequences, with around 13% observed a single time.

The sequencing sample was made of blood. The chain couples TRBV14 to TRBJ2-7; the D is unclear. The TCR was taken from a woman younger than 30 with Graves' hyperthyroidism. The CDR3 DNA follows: TGTGCCAGCAGCCAATTAGCCTCCTACGAGCAGTACTTC. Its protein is CASSQLASYEQYF. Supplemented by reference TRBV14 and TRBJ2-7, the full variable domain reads EAGVTQFPSHSVIEKGQTVTLRCDPISGHDNLYWYRRVMGKEIKFLLHFVKESKQDESGMPNNRFLAERTGGTYSTLKVQPAELEDSGVYFCASSQLASYEQYFGPGTRLTVT.